The source of this T cell receptor beta chain is a study of T-cell reconstitution after alpha-beta-depleted transplantation in children. CDR3 length equals 14 residues. Germline CDR1 reads SGHRS; CDR2 reads YFSETQ. V dropped 6 bases and J dropped 0 bases, with 11 bases sitting between them. Unique molecular identifiers were built into the TCRbeta library. TCRdb redid the calling of the PCR reads with MiXCR, one entry per CDR3 protein. The sample holds just over 950,000 distinct CDR3 sequences; around 30% are singletons and the top ten take 25% to 35%. This sequence was found in a boy younger than two who had a stem cell transplant for SCID, so the T cells may come from the graft donor. The chain joins TRBV5-1 to TRBJ2-3; tentatively, D is TRBD1 or TRBD2 (5 bases each). The starting material was PBMCs, mostly from graft donor cells, obtained 360 days after TCRalphabeta/CD19-depleted stem cell transplant. The chain's CDR3 is CASKLGDSTDTQYF. DNA for the CDR3: TGCGCCAGCAAGCTTGGGGACAGCACAGATACGCAGTATTTT.